This paragraph covers one TCR beta chain sequence. Antigen: not known. The sample belongs to a study of OX40 agonist ivuxolimab in advanced cancers. Study context: Prior anti-PD-1, anti-PD-L1 or anti-CTLA-4 therapy did not bar entry, and roughly 40% had some. One hepatocellular carcinoma and a couple of cutaneous melanoma patients partially responded.

Per the germline V gene, CDR1 is MDHEN and CDR2 is SYDVKM. V was trimmed by 3 bases and J by 1 base, leaving 6 bases between them. The CDR3 consists of 13 residues. Repertoires were generated with immunoSEQ multiplex PCR, while TCRdb's copy carries only in-frame clones and drops some. The data show about 59,000 clones, with around 82% seen just once and around 2.1% held by the top ten. General study results and limits: By week 6 at 0.1 to 3.0 mg/kg, blood CD4+ and CD8+ T cells had expanded clonally. Averaged across samples, CD8+ T cells carried more expanded clones than CD4+ did.

This receptor was obtained from an adult with an advanced solid tumor such as melanoma, head and neck, liver or kidney cancer. This specimen consisted of CD4+ or CD8+ T cells sorted from blood, obtained in a trial of the OX40 agonist ivuxolimab. The chain couples TRBV28 to TRBJ1-1; no firm D call. The CDR3 spells CASSLWGNTEAFF. The CDR3 bases are TGTGCCAGCAGTTTGTGGGGGAACACTGAAGCTTTCTTT.